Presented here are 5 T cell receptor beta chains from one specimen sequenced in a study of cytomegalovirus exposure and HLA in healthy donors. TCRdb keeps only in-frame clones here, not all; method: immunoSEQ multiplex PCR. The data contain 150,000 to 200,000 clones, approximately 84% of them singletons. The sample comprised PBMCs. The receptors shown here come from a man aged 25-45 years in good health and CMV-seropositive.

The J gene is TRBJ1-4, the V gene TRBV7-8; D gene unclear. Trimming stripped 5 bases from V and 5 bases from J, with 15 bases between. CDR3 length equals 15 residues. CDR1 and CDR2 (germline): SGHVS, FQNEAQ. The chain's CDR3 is CASSPRRARNEKLFF. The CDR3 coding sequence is TGTGCCAGCAGCCCCCGGAGGGCGAGGAATGAAAAACTGTTTTTT.

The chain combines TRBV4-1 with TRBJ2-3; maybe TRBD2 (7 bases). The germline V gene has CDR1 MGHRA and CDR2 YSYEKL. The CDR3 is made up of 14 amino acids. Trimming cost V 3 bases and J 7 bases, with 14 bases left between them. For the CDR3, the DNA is TGCGCCAGCAGCCAGCAGAGGGGGGGTAATACGCAGTATTTT. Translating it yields CASSQQRGGNTQYF.

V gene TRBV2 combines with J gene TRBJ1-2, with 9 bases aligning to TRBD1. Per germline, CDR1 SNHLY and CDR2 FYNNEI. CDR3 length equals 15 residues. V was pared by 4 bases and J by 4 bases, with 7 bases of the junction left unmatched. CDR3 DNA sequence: TGTGCCAGCAGTGTCACAGGGGGCGAAATCTATGGCTACACCTTC. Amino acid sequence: CASSVTGGEIYGYTF.

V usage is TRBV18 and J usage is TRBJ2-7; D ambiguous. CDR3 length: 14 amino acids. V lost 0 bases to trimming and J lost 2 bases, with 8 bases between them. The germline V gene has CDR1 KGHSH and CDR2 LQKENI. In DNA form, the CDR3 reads TGTGCCAGCTCACCACCGCTGCGGACCTACGAGCAGTACTTC. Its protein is CASSPPLRTYEQYF.

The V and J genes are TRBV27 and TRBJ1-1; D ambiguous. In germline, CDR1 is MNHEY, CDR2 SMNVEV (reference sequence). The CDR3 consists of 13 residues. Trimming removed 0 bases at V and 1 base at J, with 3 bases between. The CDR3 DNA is TGTGCCAGCAGTTTATCGGCGAACACTGAAGCTTTCTTT. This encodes CASSLSANTEAFF.